These 17 T cell receptor beta chains originate from one sample sequenced in a study of T cells in Graves' hyperthyroidism and ophthalmopathy. RNA transcripts gave rise to amplified TCR beta CDR3 regions. Researchers ran a first-round RT-PCR on the TCR CDR3 using the HTBI primer set. TCRdb re-called the multiplex PCR reads through MiXCR, storing one row per CDR3 protein. This sample has about 360,000 distinct CDR3 sequences, with roughly 14% found just once. Sequenced sample: blood. The source is a man aged 25 to 40 with Graves' hyperthyroidism that later progressed to Graves' ophthalmopathy.

Ten or more counts support this clonotype. The rearrangement links TRBV11-1 to TRBJ2-4, with TRBD1 as a possible D gene (6 bases). V was cut by 4 bases and J by 0 bases, with 10 bases left in between. Germline CDR1 SGHAT, CDR2 FQDESV (reference sequence). The CDR3 extends over 15 amino acids. The CDR3 here is CASSSTGLAKNIQYF. The CDR3 bases are TGTGCCAGCAGCTCCACAGGGCTAGCCAAAAACATTCAGTACTTC.

The V gene is TRBV5-4, the J gene TRBJ1-2; D remains unclear. Trimming took off 0 bases at V and 4 bases at J, with 10 bases between the two ends. The germline V gene encodes CDR1 SGHNT and CDR2 YYREEE (reference sequence). This CDR3 contains 14 residues. In DNA, the CDR3 is TGTGCCAGCAGCTTGGAACCGGAGGCCTATGGCTACACCTTC. It translates to CASSLEPEAYGYTF. Variable domain in full (rest from reference TRBV5-4 and TRBJ1-2): ETGVTQSPTHLIKTRGQQVTLRCSSQSGHNTVSWYQQALGQGPQFIFQYYREEENGRGNFPPRFSGLQFPNYSSELNVNALELDDSALYLCASSLEPEAYGYTFGSGTRLTVV.

CDR3 sequence: CASSSPDAYNEQFF. The CDR3 DNA follows: TGTGCCAGCAGTTCTCCCGACGCTTACAATGAGCAGTTCTTC. The V call is TRBV28, the J call TRBJ2-1; D gene uncertain. Germline CDR1 and CDR2: MDHEN and SYDVKM. This CDR3 is 14 amino acids long. V lost 4 bases to trimming and J lost 4 bases, with 11 bases between them.

This clonotype has only a few counts. The gene calls are TRBV4-1 and TRBJ2-3; D is ambiguous. Germline V gives CDR1 MGHRA, CDR2 YSYEKL. The CDR3 extends over 11 amino acids. V was trimmed by 10 bases and J by 6 bases, leaving 11 bases between them. CDR3 DNA: TGCGCCACCGCCAATACCGATACGCAGTATTTT. Protein product: CATANTDTQYF.

A note on this clonotype: Possible read error: a much larger clone is one base away. The gene calls are TRBV15 and TRBJ2-1; a weak D match, TRBD1 (5 bases). Germline assignment: CDR1 LNHNV and CDR2 YYDKDF (reference sequence). This CDR3 is built from 15 residues. CDR3 loop: CATSGDQGQGNEQFF. For the CDR3, the DNA is TGTGCCACCAGCGGAGATCAAGGCCAGGGCAATGAGCAGTTCTTC.

This clonotype was counted ten times or more. The rearrangement links TRBV2 to TRBJ1-2; D unclear. V lost 1 base to trimming and J lost 4 bases, with 4 bases between them. The CDR3 contains 12 residues. Germline loops: CDR1 SNHLY, CDR2 FYNNEI. CDR3 residues: CASSEDSYGYTF. The CDR3 bases are TGTGCCAGCAGTGAAGATAGCTATGGCTACACCTTC.

This chain joins TRBV9 and TRBJ2-7; TRBD2 agrees at 7 bases. This CDR3 is built from 15 residues. Looked up from germline, CDR1 is SGDLS and CDR2 is YYNGEE. Germline trimming cut 4 bases from V and 3 bases from J; bases unmatched to any gene: 10. The chain's CDR3 is CASSPSPGGNYEQYF. The DNA of the CDR3 is TGTGCCAGCAGCCCCAGCCCCGGGGGGAACTACGAGCAGTACTTC.

The sample holds many counts of this clonotype. The V call is TRBV27, the J call TRBJ2-3; 10 bases map to TRBD2. The CDR3 contains 15 residues. Trimming removed 5 bases from V and 4 bases from J; junction bases left unmatched: 6. Germline V CDR1 and CDR2: MNHEY, SMNVEV (reference sequence). The CDR3 loop reads CASSGQLAGPDTQYF. The CDR3 region has the DNA TGTGCCAGCAGTGGCCAACTAGCGGGGCCAGATACGCAGTATTTT.

This clonotype was seen at least ten times. This sequence joins TRBV3-1 and TRBJ2-1; D is perhaps TRBD1 (5 bases). The V and J ends lost 0 bases and 13 bases respectively, with 13 bases between them. Germline V CDR1 and CDR2: LGHDT, YNNKEL (reference sequence). The CDR3 extends over 13 amino acids. CDR3 protein: CASSQEGDSSQFF. Here the CDR3 DNA reads TGTGCCAGCAGCCAAGAAGGGGATAGCTCACAGTTCTTC.

This clonotype was seen many times. The CDR3 sequence is CSARWGNYGYTF. The CDR3 bases are TGCAGTGCTAGATGGGGTAACTATGGCTACACCTTC. The V call is TRBV20-1, the J call TRBJ1-2; D gene unclear. Trimming took 2 bases from V and 1 from J, leaving 5 bases between them. The germline V gene has CDR1 DFQATT and CDR2 SNEGSKA (reference sequence). This CDR3 contains 12 residues.

The V and J genes are TRBV12-3 or TRBV12-4 and TRBJ1-5; D may be TRBD1 (5 bases). The V end was cut by 6 bases, the J end by 4 bases, with 13 bases between. The length of the CDR3 is 14 residues. Here the CDR3 DNA reads TGTGCCAGCAGCCTAAGTCCAGGGAATCAGCCCCAGCATTTT. Encoded protein: CASSLSPGNQPQHF.

This clonotype showed up many times. The CDR3 loop reads CASSPNGRGGYTF. Here the CDR3 DNA reads TGTGCCAGCAGTCCCAACGGTCGAGGTGGCTACACCTTC. The chain recombines TRBV6-1 with TRBJ1-2; D is ambiguous. Germline V gene lookup returns CDR1 MNHNS and CDR2 SASEGT. The CDR3 is 13 residues long. The V gene lost 5 bases and the J gene lost 7 bases, with 14 bases spanning the gap.

This clonotype was seen a few times. The chain links TRBV10-2 to TRBJ1-4; tentatively, D is TRBD1 (5 bases). The ends were cut back, 6 bases at V and 2 bases at J, with 13 bases in the middle. CDR3 length: 15 amino acids. Germline loops: CDR1 WSHSY, CDR2 SAAADI. CDR3 loop: CASRERGYTNEKLFF. The CDR3 DNA sequence: TGCGCCAGCAGGGAGAGGGGCTACACTAATGAAAAACTGTTTTTT.

This sequence joins TRBV27 and TRBJ2-2; 7 bases are a match to TRBD1. The length of the CDR3 is 15 residues. The junction had 7 bases not matched to a gene; V was cut back by 5 bases and J by 4 bases. Germline lookup yields CDR1 MNHEY and CDR2 SMNVEV (reference sequence). The CDR3 spells CASSPHGQVTGELFF. As DNA, the CDR3 is TGTGCCAGCAGTCCACACGGACAGGTCACCGGGGAGCTGTTTTTT.

This clonotype was seen only a few times. The genes are TRBV9 and TRBJ2-1; 11 positions agree with TRBD2. V gave up 4 bases and J gave up 5 bases; unmatched junction bases: 8. The CDR3 totals 16 residues. Germline CDR1 is SGDLS and CDR2 is YYNGEE. CDR3 region: CASSHLLAGGDNEQFF. CDR3 coding DNA: TGTGCCAGCAGCCACCTCCTAGCGGGGGGAGACAATGAGCAGTTCTTC. The whole variable domain, filled in from reference TRBV9 and TRBJ2-1, reads DSGVTQTPKHLITATGQRVTLRCSPRSGDLSVYWYQQSLDQGLQFLIQYYNGEERAKGNILERFSAQQFPDLHSELNLSSLELGDSALYFCASSHLLAGGDNEQFFGPGTRLTVL.

V usage is TRBV5-4 and J usage is TRBJ2-5; TRBD2 aligns across 10 bases. Germline V gives CDR1 SGHNT, CDR2 YYREEE (reference sequence). V trimming: 2 bases; J trimming: 5 bases; junction bases outside the gene matches: 3. The CDR3 covers 14 residues. CDR3 residues: CASSLAGGYETQYF. Here the CDR3 DNA reads TGTGCCAGCAGCTTAGCGGGGGGGTATGAGACCCAGTACTTC.

This clonotype was seen ten or more times. This chain uses TRBV6-1 with TRBJ1-1, with D unclear. Trimming shortened V by 5 bases and J by 4 bases, and 14 bases separated the two germline ends. The germline V gene encodes CDR1 MNHNS and CDR2 SASEGT. This CDR3 has 14 residues. In nucleotides, the CDR3 is TGTGCCAGCAGTCGTCAGAGTACGGGCACTGAAGCTTTCTTT. It encodes CASSRQSTGTEAFF.